This paragraph covers one T cell receptor beta chain sequence. What antigen it recognizes has not been identified. Nothing much larger sits one base from this clone, and base qualities are not available. Taken from the germline V gene (reference sequence), the CDR1 and CDR2 loops are MNHEY and SMNVEV. The CDR3 has 15 amino acids, counting the end cysteine and phenylalanine. Of all the DNA, just the CDR3 is kept, 45 bases in frame from base 1. The germline V and J ends show losses of 5 bases and 6 bases respectively, and no gene match explains 6 bases of the junction. The data stem from a study of control samples from healthy donors and cancer patients (dated by TCRdb to the early 2020s). Preparation of the library involved the immunoSEQ multiplex PCR assay. TCRdb obtained this table from immuneACCESS and retained in-frame rearrangements with V and J assigned. These tables miss some clones; where compared with another copy, unresolved V genes account for less than half of the shortfall, and the remainder is unexplained. This sample has approximately 160,000 clones in its table, and 94% of those were observed once. 1.3% to 1.5% of the sample rests with the top ten.

This TCR derives from a woman under 30 in good health. Material: blood. In this chain, TRBV27 is recombined with TRBJ2-1; TRBD2 matches 11 bases in the middle. The bases are TGTGCCAGCAGTAGCCTGGGACTAGCGGCCAATGAGCAGTTCTTC. This translates into CASSSLGLAANEQFF.